The TCR beta chain under discussion was sequenced for a study of control samples from healthy donors and cancer patients. Data came from immunoSEQ multiplex PCR; TCRdb stores just in-frame clones and leaves some out. The data hold around 110,000 clones, with around 87% observed a single time. This clone is a singleton in its sample. Germline loops: CDR1 SEHNR, CDR2 FQNEAQ (reference sequence). Trimming removed 5 bases from V and 3 bases from J, with 12 bases in between. The CDR3 has 14 amino acids. This sequence was found in a woman in her forties or fifties with colorectal cancer. The specimen sequenced was PBMCs. The chain carries TRBV7-9 and TRBJ2-3; D is uncertain. CDR3 bases: TGTGCCAGCAGCCTCCGGGCAGAAACAGATACGCAGTATTTT. It is translated as CASSLRAETDTQYF. The whole variable domain, remainder taken from reference TRBV7-9 and TRBJ2-3, is DTGVSQNPRHKITKRGQNVTFRCDPISEHNRLYWYRQTLGQGPEFLTYFQNEAQLEKSRLLSDRFSAERPKGSFSTLEIQRTEQGDSAMYLCASSLRAETDTQYFGPGTRLTVL.